The rows below give T cell receptor beta chains drawn from one sample of a study of blood T cell repertoires in COVID-19. Repertoires were generated with immunoSEQ multiplex PCR, while TCRdb's copy carries only in-frame clones and drops some. This table holds 65,000 or so clones, about 81% found once. Material for sequencing was peripheral blood. These TCRs come from an elderly man with acute or convalescent COVID-19. Each CDR3 is given with its conserved first and last residue. Each record gives: clone size, CDR3 length, V gene, D gene, J gene, CDR3 DNA, CDR3 protein. A D gene is named only where the DNA matches it firmly. Clone size appears in some rows only: once, few, many, or a class for an expanded clone.

NA	14	TRBV14	NA	TRBJ2-7	TGTGCCAGCCGGCCCGGACGGGAGCACTACGAGCAGTACTTC	CASRPGREHYEQYF
NA	16	TRBV11-2	NA	TRBJ1-2	TGTGCCAGCAGCTTAGAATGGGGGGTTACCAACTATGGCTACACCTTC	CASSLEWGVTNYGYTF
few	13	TRBV2	TRBD1	TRBJ1-4	TGTGCCCAGGGGACAGGGGGAGGTGAAAAACTGTTTTTT	CAQGTGGGEKLFF
NA	16	TRBV25-1	NA	TRBJ1-4	TGTGCCAGCAGTGGGTACTCAGGGTTACCTAATGAAAAACTGTTTTTT	CASSGYSGLPNEKLFF
few	15	TRBV6-5	NA	TRBJ2-1	TGTGCCAGCAGTTACAGGGGGTGGTTTGACAATGAGCAGTTCTTC	CASSYRGWFDNEQFF
NA	15	TRBV5-5	TRBD2	TRBJ2-7	TGTGCCAGCAGCCCGGGAGGTGAGGGCTGGGACGAGCAGTACTTC	CASSPGGEGWDEQYF
NA	15	TRBV5-8	NA	TRBJ2-3	TGTGCCAGCAGCTTGGCTACGCGGAACACAGATACGCAGTATTTT	CASSLATRNTDTQYF
NA	12	TRBV29-1	NA	TRBJ1-2	TGCAGCGTCCTCCACGACAGCTATGGCTACACCTTC	CSVLHDSYGYTF
few	15	TRBV30	TRBD2	TRBJ2-3	TGTGCCTGGAGTGAGGGCCTAGCGGGGTTAGATACGCAGTATTTT	CAWSEGLAGLDTQYF
once	18	TRBV27	TRBD1	TRBJ2-6	TGTGCCAGCAGTCCCACCGGGACAGTAAACTCTGGGGCCAACGTCCTGACTTTC	CASSPTGTVNSGANVLTF
NA	13	TRBV5-1	TRBD1	TRBJ1-1	TGCGCCAGCAGCGGGGAACAGGGGGCTGAAGCTTTCTTT	CASSGEQGAEAFF
NA	11	TRBV12-3/TRBV12-4	NA	TRBJ2-7	TGTGCCAGCAGCTTTGAGGGCGAGCAGTACTTC	CASSFEGEQYF
once	19	TRBV12-1	NA	TRBJ1-1	TGTGCCAGCAGCGCCCGGCTAGGGACAGCTTTGACTATGAACACTGAAGCTTTCTTT	CASSARLGTALTMNTEAFF
NA	12	TRBV7-9	TRBD1	TRBJ1-1	TGTGCCAGCAGCGTTCCGGGACAGGGAGCTTTCTTT	CASSVPGQGAFF
NA	16	TRBV18	NA	TRBJ1-1	TGTGCCAGCTCACCATCCGGCGCCAGGGGTTACACTGAAGCTTTCTTT	CASSPSGARGYTEAFF
NA	15	TRBV5-1	TRBD1	TRBJ1-4	TGCGCCAGCAGCTGGGGGGACAGGGAAAATGAAAAACTGTTTTTT	CASSWGDRENEKLFF
NA	13	TRBV5-5	NA	TRBJ2-1	TGTGCCAGCAGCCCAGGGATTTACAATGAGCAGTTCTTC	CASSPGIYNEQFF
few	14	TRBV5-1	NA	TRBJ2-3	TGCGCCAGCAGCATCGGGACTAGCACAGATACGCAGTATTTT	CASSIGTSTDTQYF
few	12	TRBV28	NA	TRBJ2-7	TGTGCCAGCAGTGTAGACAGTAACGAGCAGTACTTC	CASSVDSNEQYF
few	15	TRBV5-4	TRBD1	TRBJ1-1	TGTGCCAGCAGCCCACGGACAGGGGGAAACACTGAAGCTTTCTTT	CASSPRTGGNTEAFF
NA	13	TRBV19	NA	TRBJ1-5	TGTGCCAGTAGTGAAGGACATCCTCAGCCCCAGCATTTT	CASSEGHPQPQHF
NA	12	TRBV14	NA	TRBJ2-7	TGTGCCAGCAGCGCGAGCTCCTACGAGCAGTACTTC	CASSASSYEQYF
NA	14	TRBV6-5	NA	TRBJ1-5	TGTGCCACCAATCCTTCCCGGGGCAATCAGCCCCAGCATTTT	CATNPSRGNQPQHF
NA	16	TRBV27	NA	TRBJ1-5	TGTGCCAGCAGTTCGCTGCTATCGGGTAGCAATCAGCCCCAGCATTTT	CASSSLLSGSNQPQHF
once	11	TRBV5-1	NA	TRBJ1-1	TGCGCCAGCAGGGAGAGCACTGAAGCTTTCTTT	CASRESTEAFF
NA	15	TRBV6-6	NA	TRBJ1-2	TGTGCCAGCTTAGGCTGGGCAGGGGCTAACTATGGCTACACCTTC	CASLGWAGANYGYTF
NA	14	TRBV4-1	NA	TRBJ2-7	TGCGCCAGCAGCCAAGATACAGGCTCCTACGAGCAGTACTTC	CASSQDTGSYEQYF
NA	15	TRBV30	TRBD1	TRBJ1-3	TGTGCCTGGAGTCTATACCAGGGGGTTGGAAACACCATATATTTT	CAWSLYQGVGNTIYF
once	19	TRBV4-1	TRBD1	TRBJ1-4	TGCGCCAGCAGCCAAGAAGGCGGGACAGGGCTAATTACTAATGAAAAACTGTTTTTT	CASSQEGGTGLITNEKLFF
NA	14	TRBV19	TRBD2	TRBJ2-3	TGTGCCAGTAGTGCCGGGACTAGCGAAGATACGCAGTATTTT	CASSAGTSEDTQYF
NA	16	TRBV11-1	TRBD1	TRBJ2-5	TGTGCCAGCAGCCATTCCCGGGACAGGGAACAAGAGACCCAGTACTTC	CASSHSRDREQETQYF
NA	16	TRBV19	TRBD2	TRBJ2-1	TGTGCCAGTAGTATGATGCTAGCGGGGGGATACAATGAGCAGTTCTTC	CASSMMLAGGYNEQFF
once	11	TRBV20-1	TRBD1	TRBJ1-4	TGCAGTGCCAGGGGGAAAGAAAAACTGTTTTTT	CSARGKEKLFF